Included here is one T cell receptor beta chain sequence, with context. TCRdb called the RT-PCR reads again in MiXCR, with one record for every CDR3 protein. The sample shows about 700,000 distinct CDR3 sequences, 12% to 15% of them seen only once. Trimming shortened V by 2 bases and J by 6 bases, and 14 bases separated the two germline ends. CDR3 size: 15 residues. Germline CDR1 SGHRS, CDR2 YFSETQ. The clonotype originates from a female donor in good health, serving as a healthy control. Sequencing input: memory CD4+ T cells from blood. The chain couples TRBV5-1 to TRBJ2-2; the D gene could be TRBD1 or TRBD2 (5 bases each). In DNA, the CDR3 is TGCGCCAGCAGCTTTACGGGGCCCCCCGCCGGGGAGCTGTTTTTT. This encodes CASSFTGPPAGELFF.